This TCR beta chain stems from a study of T cell repertoires in cytomegalovirus infection. Across the whole study: Well-studied HLA-B-restricted epitopes and recently identified HLA-C-restricted epitopes of CMV were both used in the study. Shared public TCR beta signatures pointed to both CMV infection and a matching HLA type.

The study's findings and limits: Clonotype analysis showed dominance of the ex vivo response by HLA-C-restricted CMV-specific TCR beta clonotypes. CMV carriers having the relevant HLA were flagged by cumulative public TCR beta family frequency.

V gave up 5 bases and J gave up 4 bases, with 18 bases separating them. This CDR3 contains 16 residues. A single record per CDR3 protein comes from TCRdb applying MiXCR to the reads. The table includes under 850,000 distinct CDR3 sequences, roughly 36% detected once. A remark on this clonotype: What it binds is unknown.

The sequence came from a human donor in good health (CMV status not recorded). Some clones in this sample may be carry-over from other donors' samples. Sequenced here: cultured PBMCs, sampled from culture after CMV antigen stimulation. The chain links TRBV12-3 or TRBV12-4 to TRBJ2-1; no firm D call. CDR3 DNA: TGTGCCAGCAGTCTCCAGAACCCCGTCTTTTACAATGAGCAGTTCTTC. This encodes CASSLQNPVFYNEQFF.